The 10 T cell receptor beta chains below were found in one sample sequenced in a study of CD8+ T cells in alopecia areata. RNA, once extracted, was reverse transcribed into cDNA for use as the sequencing template. Assay used: immunoSEQ multiplex PCR; TCRdb lists only in-frame clones, some missing. Found here are 100,000 or so clones, approximately 63% of them singletons; the top ten hold 16%. Treatment described: oral pan-JAK inhibitor, 5-10 mg twice daily. Here the sequenced sample was CD8+ T cells sorted from blood, taken between weeks 55 and 65, from a patient treated with tofacitinib. These receptors came from a human donor with alopecia areata.

Concerning this clone itself: A read error may account for a junction end that differs from germline. The genes are TRBV4-1 and TRBJ2-4; D is possibly TRBD2 (6 bases). CDR1 MGHRA and CDR2 YSYEKL come from the germline V gene. The CDR3 covers 16 residues. In DNA, the CDR3 is TGCGCCAGCAGGCAAGCGGGCAGGGACGGCAAAAACATTCAGTACTTC. This encodes CASRQAGRDGKNIQYF.

The genes are TRBV9 and TRBJ2-3, with D possibly matching TRBD2 (7 bases). Trimming cost V 3 bases and J 2 bases, with 13 bases left between them. The germline CDR1 and CDR2 sequences are SGDLS and YYNGEE. The CDR3 has 15 amino acids. CDR3 sequence (DNA): TGTGCCAGCAGCGGCGAGGGGGGGAACACAGATACGCAGTATTTT. Its protein product is CASSGEGGNTDTQYF.

The chain joins TRBV30 to TRBJ1-3; D unclear. Looked up from germline, CDR1 is GTSNPN and CDR2 is SVGIG (reference sequence). V lost 4 bases to trimming and J lost 1 base, with 8 bases between them. The CDR3 is 13 amino acids. The CDR3 region is CAWKAGSGNTIYF. DNA for the CDR3: TGTGCCTGGAAAGCGGGTTCTGGAAACACCATATATTTT.

In its sample, this clone was seen a few times. The chain joins TRBV13 to TRBJ2-3, with 12 bases fitting TRBD1. The CDR3 consists of 15 residues. After removal of 5 bases from V and 6 bases from J, the junction contained 6 bases not matched to a gene. Per germline, CDR1 PRHDT and CDR2 FYEKMQ (reference sequence). The CDR3 sequence is CASSEGTGGLDTQYF. CDR3 nucleotide sequence: TGTGCCAGCAGCGAGGGGACAGGGGGCTTGGATACGCAGTATTTT.

The V call is TRBV5-1, the J call TRBJ2-7, with D perhaps TRBD2 (5 bases). From germline, CDR1 is SGHRS and CDR2 YFSETQ. This CDR3 comprises 12 residues. With 0 bases removed from V and 7 bases from J, the gap between germline ends came to 8 bases. CDR3 region: CASSLGGLEQYF. The DNA for the CDR3 is TGCGCCAGCAGCTTGGGAGGGTTGGAGCAGTACTTC. The full variable domain, in which reference TRBV5-1 and TRBJ2-7 provide the parts outside the CDR3, is KAGVTQTPRYLIKTRGQQVTLSCSPISGHRSVSWYQQTPGQGLQFLFEYFSETQRNKGNFPGRFSGRQFSNSRSEMNVSTLELGDSALYLCASSLGGLEQYFGPGTRLTVT.

This clone was counted a few times. The chain uses TRBV30 and TRBJ2-7; TRBD2 is a possible D gene (7 bases). Germline V gene data show CDR1 as GTSNPN and CDR2 as SVGIG (reference sequence). V lost 2 bases and J lost 6, with 14 bases in between. This CDR3 spans 13 amino acids. The CDR3 loop reads CAWSLSGGREQYF. The CDR3 DNA reads as TGTGCCTGGAGTTTGTCGGGGGGCCGCGAGCAGTACTTC. Combining the CDR3 with reference TRBV30 and TRBJ2-7 gives the whole variable domain SQTIHQWPATLVQPVGSPLSLECTVEGTSNPNLYWYRQAAGRGLQLLFYSVGIGQISSEVPQNLSASRPQDRQFILSSKKLLLSDSGFYLCAWSLSGGREQYFGPGTRLTVT.

The chain links TRBV7-9 to TRBJ2-5; D gene ambiguous. The CDR3 is 12 amino acids. The ends were cut back, 8 bases at V and 5 bases at J, with 12 bases in the middle. The germline CDR1 and CDR2 sequences are SEHNR and FQNEAQ (reference sequence). CDR3: CASSKGTETQYF. CDR3 bases: TGTGCCAGCTCCAAGGGCACGGAGACCCAGTACTTC.

The rearrangement uses TRBV13 and TRBJ2-7; 7 nucleotides line up with TRBD2. Germline CDR1 is PRHDT and CDR2 is FYEKMQ (reference sequence). The CDR3 spans 14 residues. V lost 1 base to trimming and J lost 1 base; unmatched junction nucleotides: 1. CDR3 bases: TGTGCCAGCAGCTTAGTAGCGGGTTCCTACGAGCAGTACTTC. Amino acid sequence: CASSLVAGSYEQYF.

Only a few counts were recorded for this clone. The J gene is TRBJ2-7, the V gene TRBV5-1, with D tentatively TRBD1 (5 bases). Trimming shortened V by 4 bases and J by 2 bases, and 22 bases separated the two germline ends. This CDR3 spans 17 amino acids. CDR1 and CDR2 from the germline V gene are SGHRS and YFSETQ. The CDR3 DNA follows: TGCGCCAGCAGCCCGGCCGACATGACAGTCCACGCCTACGAGCAGTACTTC. Amino acid sequence: CASSPADMTVHAYEQYF.

This chain uses TRBV29-1 with TRBJ1-1, with D unclear. V was shortened by 3 bases and J by 4 bases, with 12 bases between the two germline ends. Germline V CDR1 and CDR2: SQVTM, ANQGSEA. The CDR3 is 13 amino acids. The CDR3, as DNA: TGCAGCGTTGATCTGGGCGTGGGCACTGAAGCTTTCTTT. Its translation: CSVDLGVGTEAFF.